The rows below give T cell receptor beta chains drawn from one sample of a study of T cells after yellow fever vaccination. TCRdb itself ran the 5' RACE reads through MiXCR, one entry per CDR3 protein. The table lists a few hundred thousand distinct CDR3 sequences, about a sixth of them singletons, with roughly 17% in the top ten. Sample: PBMCs, taken 5 days after the first yellow fever vaccination. The receptors here all came from a man between 18 and 35 years old who received the YFV17D yellow fever vaccine. CDR3s include the opening cysteine and the closing phenylalanine or tryptophan. The D gene is left open where the match is weak. Size is stated for part of the rows, as once, few or many counts, or as a class when the clone is expanded.

size	V	D	length	J	CDR3	DNA
NA	TRBV27	NA	15	TRBJ1-5	CASSLSWSSNQPQHF	TGTGCCAGCAGTTTATCGTGGAGTAGCAATCAGCCCCAGCATTTT
NA	TRBV20-1	TRBD1	15	TRBJ1-2	CSARDPTGGNYGYTF	TGCAGTGCTAGAGACCCGACAGGGGGCAACTATGGCTACACCTTC
few	TRBV5-1	NA	15	TRBJ2-7	CASSLFLGVNYEQYF	TGCGCCAGCAGCTTGTTTCTGGGGGTAAACTACGAGCAGTACTTC
few	TRBV6-2/TRBV6-3	NA	13	TRBJ1-2	CASSPTAVNGYTF	TGTGCCAGCAGCCCGACGGCCGTCAATGGCTACACCTTC
few	TRBV2	TRBD2	14	TRBJ2-1	CASSALAGYNEQFF	TGTGCCAGCAGTGCACTAGCGGGGTACAATGAGCAGTTCTTC
few	TRBV18	TRBD1	15	TRBJ1-2	CASSPRTGVNYGYTF	TGTGCCAGCTCACCCCGGACAGGGGTAAACTATGGCTACACCTTC
few	TRBV6-4	TRBD2	15	TRBJ2-1	CASSDGGGGFNEQFF	TGTGCCAGCAGTGACGGGGGCGGGGGGTTCAATGAGCAGTTCTTC
NA	TRBV7-2	NA	14	TRBJ1-4	CASTPSGTNEKLFF	TGTGCCAGCACCCCCTCGGGGACTAATGAAAAACTGTTTTTT
NA	TRBV5-5	NA	16	TRBJ2-5	CASSLESTDRQETQYF	TGTGCCAGCAGCTTGGAGTCGACAGATAGACAAGAGACCCAGTACTTC
few	TRBV20-1	NA	14	TRBJ1-6	CSARDWAFDSPLHF	TGCAGTGCTAGAGATTGGGCATTTGATTCACCCCTCCACTTT
few	TRBV7-9	NA	15	TRBJ2-2	CASSQTEIGTGELFF	TGTGCCAGCAGCCAAACCGAAATCGGCACCGGGGAGCTGTTTTTT
many	TRBV7-9	NA	14	TRBJ1-1	CASSPGTVNTEAFF	TGTGCCAGCAGCCCGGGGACGGTGAACACTGAAGCTTTCTTT
NA	TRBV3-1	NA	14	TRBJ2-2	CASTPAGWTGELFF	TGTGCCAGCACCCCGGCGGGCTGGACCGGGGAGCTGTTTTTT
NA	TRBV7-8	NA	18	TRBJ2-1	CASSLVLPGGSSYNEQFF	TGTGCCAGCAGCTTAGTACTCCCTGGGGGAAGCTCCTACAATGAGCAGTTCTTC
many	TRBV5-4	NA	14	TRBJ2-2	CASSLGVSAGELFF	TGTGCCAGCAGCTTGGGTGTCAGCGCCGGGGAGCTGTTTTTT
few	TRBV29-1	NA	14	TRBJ2-7	CSVSWTNRRYEQYF	TGCAGCGTTAGCTGGACTAATAGGCGTTACGAGCAGTACTTC
many	TRBV12-3/TRBV12-4	TRBD1	15	TRBJ2-1	CASSPGTGGSYEQFF	TGTGCCAGCAGCCCCGGGACAGGGGGTAGCTATGAGCAGTTCTTC
few	TRBV15	NA	16	TRBJ1-4	CATSRDWAATNEKLFF	TGTGCCACCAGCAGAGATTGGGCAGCAACTAATGAAAAACTGTTTTTT
NA	TRBV5-1	NA	14	TRBJ1-1	CASSAQIRDTEAFF	TGCGCCAGCAGCGCTCAAATTAGGGACACTGAAGCTTTCTTT
NA	TRBV7-9	NA	14	TRBJ2-1	CASSDLGGRNEQFF	TGTGCCAGCAGCGATCTTGGGGGAAGGAATGAGCAGTTCTTC
NA	TRBV6-1	NA	16	TRBJ1-5	CASRPTLGGPNQPQHF	TGTGCCAGCAGACCGACTCTCGGGGGCCCCAATCAGCCCCAGCATTTT
few	TRBV11-1	TRBD2	15	TRBJ2-3	CASSGRGVRTDTQYF	TGTGCCAGCAGCGGGCGGGGGGTCCGCACAGATACGCAGTATTTT
NA	TRBV6-1	NA	16	TRBJ1-3	CASSRQQRSSGNTIYF	TGTGCCAGCAGTCGACAACAGAGAAGCTCTGGAAACACCATATATTTT
many	TRBV4-3	NA	13	TRBJ2-7	CASSQRLQDEQYF	TGCGCCAGCAGCCAACGACTCCAGGACGAGCAGTACTTC
few	TRBV11-1	TRBD2	18	TRBJ2-1	CASSSWLLAGGDYNEQFF	TGTGCCAGCAGCTCATGGCTGTTAGCGGGGGGAGACTACAATGAGCAGTTCTTC
many	TRBV12-3/TRBV12-4	NA	14	TRBJ1-2	CASSLVPGDYGYTF	TGCGCCAGCAGCTTGGTTCCAGGGGACTATGGCTACACCTTC
NA	TRBV4-1	TRBD2	18	TRBJ2-3	CASSQARPSGGVTDTQYF	TGCGCCAGCAGCCAAGCCCGGCCTAGCGGGGGAGTCACAGATACGCAGTATTTT
NA	TRBV6-2/TRBV6-3	NA	15	TRBJ1-1	CASSRLGGMNTEAFF	TGTGCCAGCAGTCGCCTTGGGGGGATGAACACTGAAGCTTTCTTT